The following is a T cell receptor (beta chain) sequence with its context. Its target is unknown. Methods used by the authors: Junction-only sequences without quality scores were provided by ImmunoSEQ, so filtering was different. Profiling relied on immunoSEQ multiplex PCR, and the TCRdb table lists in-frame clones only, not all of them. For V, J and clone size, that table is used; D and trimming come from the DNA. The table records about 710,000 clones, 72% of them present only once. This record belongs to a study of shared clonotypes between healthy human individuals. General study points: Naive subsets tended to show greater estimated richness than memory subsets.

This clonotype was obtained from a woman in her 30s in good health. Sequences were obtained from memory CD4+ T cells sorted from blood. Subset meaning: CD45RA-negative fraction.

CDR3 nucleotide sequence: TGTGCCAGCAGCCCCGGACTAGCGGGCCCGAGGAGCTCCTACAATGAGCAGTTCTTC. Its protein is CASSPGLAGPRSSYNEQFF. The chain joins TRBV7-2 to TRBJ2-1, with 11 bases matching TRBD2. The ends lost 5 bases at V and 0 bases at J; junction bases unmatched: 12. The CDR3 is 19 residues long. The germline V gene has CDR1 SGHTA and CDR2 FQGNSA. Complete variable domain (other parts from reference TRBV7-2 and TRBJ2-1): GAGVSQSPSNKVTEKGKDVELRCDPISGHTALYWYRQSLGQGLEFLIYFQGNSAPDKSGLPSDRFSAERTGGSVSTLTIQRTQQEDSAVYLCASSPGLAGPRSSYNEQFFGPGTRLTVL.